Following are 2 T cell receptor beta chains from one sample sequenced in a study of shared clonotypes between healthy human individuals. Data came from immunoSEQ multiplex PCR; TCRdb stores just in-frame clones and leaves some out. The table lists about 1.1 million clones, around 78% of them singletons. What was sequenced was memory CD4+ T cells from PBMCs. Noted subset: CD45RA-negative fraction. The receptors shown here come from a young man in good health. Some clones in this sample may be carry-over from other donors' samples.

This chain connects TRBV14 to TRBJ2-7; 8 bases fit TRBD1. After removal of 3 bases from V and 9 bases from J, the junction contained 10 bases not matched to a gene. Germline V lookup: CDR1 SGHDN, CDR2 FVKESK. CDR3 size: 14 residues. The CDR3 sequence is CASSHSGTGVGQYF. CDR3 nucleotide sequence: TGTGCCAGCAGCCACTCCGGGACAGGCGTCGGGCAGTACTTC.

V usage is TRBV9 and J usage is TRBJ2-1; 8 bases match TRBD2. The CDR3 covers 16 residues. Losses at the gene ends were 2 bases for V and 3 bases for J; bases not matched to a gene: 7. Germline-derived CDR1 and CDR2 are SGDLS and YYNGEE. In nucleotides, the CDR3 is TGTGCCAGCAGCGTGGGGACTAGTTGGGGCTACAATGAGCAGTTCTTC. Translation gives CASSVGTSWGYNEQFF. The full variable domain, with the rest looked up from reference TRBV9 and TRBJ2-1, is DSGVTQTPKHLITATGQRVTLRCSPRSGDLSVYWYQQSLDQGLQFLIQYYNGEERAKGNILERFSAQQFPDLHSELNLSSLELGDSALYFCASSVGTSWGYNEQFFGPGTRLTVL.